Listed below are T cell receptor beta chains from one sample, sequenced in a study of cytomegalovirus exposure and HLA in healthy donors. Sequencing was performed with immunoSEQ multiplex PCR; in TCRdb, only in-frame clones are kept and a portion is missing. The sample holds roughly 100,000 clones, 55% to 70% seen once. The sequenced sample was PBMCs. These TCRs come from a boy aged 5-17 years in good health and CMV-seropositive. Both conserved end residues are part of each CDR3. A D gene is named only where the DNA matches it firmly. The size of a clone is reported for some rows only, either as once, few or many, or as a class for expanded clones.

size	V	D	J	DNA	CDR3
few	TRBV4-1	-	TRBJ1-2	TGCGCCAGCAGCCAAGAGGGGGCAGGGCACTATGGCTACACCTTC	CASSQEGAGHYGYTF
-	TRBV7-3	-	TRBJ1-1	TGTGCCAGCAGCTTATCGGCGCAGGCAATCATGAACACTGAAGCTTTCTTT	CASSLSAQAIMNTEAFF
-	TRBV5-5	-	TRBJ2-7	TGTGCCAGCAGCCCTGACTGGGCGGGGGCTTACGAGCAGTACTTC	CASSPDWAGAYEQYF
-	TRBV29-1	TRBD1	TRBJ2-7	TGCAGCGCAGAAAGGGGACAGGGGATGAACGAGCAGTACTTC	CSAERGQGMNEQYF
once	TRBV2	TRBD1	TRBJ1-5	TGTGCCAGCAGTGAGGGACAGGCCGCCAATCAGCCCCAGCATTTT	CASSEGQAANQPQHF
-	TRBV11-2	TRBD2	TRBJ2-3	TGTGCCAGCAGCTTCCCTCCGACAGCGGGACCCACAGATACGCAGTATTTT	CASSFPPTAGPTDTQYF
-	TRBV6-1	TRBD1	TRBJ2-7	TGTGCCAGCAATCGGGACAGCTCCTACGAGCAGTACTTC	CASNRDSSYEQYF
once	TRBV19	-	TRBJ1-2	TGTGCCAGTAGTGCGGGGGACGCCTATGGCTACACCTTC	CASSAGDAYGYTF
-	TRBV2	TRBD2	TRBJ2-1	TGTGCCAGCACCGAGCGGGAGGGTTTCAATGAGCAGTTCTTC	CASTEREGFNEQFF
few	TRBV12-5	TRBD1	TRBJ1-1	TGTGCTAGTGGCCCCGGGACAGGGAGGACTGAAGCTTTCTTT	CASGPGTGRTEAFF
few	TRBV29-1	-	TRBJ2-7	TGCAGCGTTGAAGGAACTCAGGACAGCCAGTACGAGCAGTACTTC	CSVEGTQDSQYEQYF
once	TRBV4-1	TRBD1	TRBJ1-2	TGCGCCAGCAGCCAGGGGACAGGGGGCTCAAAGTATGGCTACACCTTC	CASSQGTGGSKYGYTF
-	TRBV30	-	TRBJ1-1	TGTGCCTGGAGTGTATTTAGCGGCACTGAAGCTTTCTTT	CAWSVFSGTEAFF
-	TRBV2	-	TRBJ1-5	TGTGCCAGCAGTTTGAGGGTGTATAGCAATCAGCCCCAGCATTTT	CASSLRVYSNQPQHF
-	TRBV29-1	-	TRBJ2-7	TGCAGCGTGGAGGTAAACTACGAGCAGTACTTC	CSVEVNYEQYF
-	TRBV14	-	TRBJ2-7	TGTGCCAGCAGCCAAGACCCCCCTGAGCAGTACTTC	CASSQDPPEQYF
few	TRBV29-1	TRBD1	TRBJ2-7	TGCAGCGTCTCTCTGGGACAGGGGACTGAGCAGTACTTC	CSVSLGQGTEQYF
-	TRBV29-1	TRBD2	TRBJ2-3	TGCAGCGTTGAAGATCGGGAGGTGAGGGGCGTCGACACAGATACGCAGTATTTT	CSVEDREVRGVDTDTQYF
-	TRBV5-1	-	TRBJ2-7	TGCGCCAGCAGTATCCGGGACACCTCCTACGAGCAGTACTTC	CASSIRDTSYEQYF
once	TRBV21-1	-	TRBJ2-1	TGTGCCAGCAGCAAAACTAGCGTTTACAATGAGCAGTTCTTC	CASSKTSVYNEQFF
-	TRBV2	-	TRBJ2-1	TGTGCCAGCCGTGATTACATCAACTCCTACAATGAGCAGTTCTTC	CASRDYINSYNEQFF
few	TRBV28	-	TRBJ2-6	TGTGCCAGCAGTCTACAGGGATCTGGGGCCAACGTCCTGACTTTC	CASSLQGSGANVLTF
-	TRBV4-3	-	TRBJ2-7	TGCGCCAGCAGCCTTACTCCCACAGAATACGAGCAGTACTTC	CASSLTPTEYEQYF
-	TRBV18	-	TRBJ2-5	TGTGCCAGCTCACCTCTCAATGAACTGGAGACCCAGTACTTC	CASSPLNELETQYF
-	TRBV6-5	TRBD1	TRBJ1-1	TGTGCCAGCAGGCCGGGACAGATACACACTGAAGCTTTCTTT	CASRPGQIHTEAFF
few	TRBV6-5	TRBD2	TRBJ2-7	TGTGCCAGCAGCCCTAGCGGGCTTCCCTACGAGCAGTACTTC	CASSPSGLPYEQYF
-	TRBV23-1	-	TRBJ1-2	TGCGCCAGCAGTCAATGTTGCCCAGGGAACTATGGCTACACCTTC	CASSQCCPGNYGYTF
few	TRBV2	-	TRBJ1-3	TGTGCCAGCAGCCAGGACAGCCCGCGCTCTGGAAACACCATATATTTT	CASSQDSPRSGNTIYF
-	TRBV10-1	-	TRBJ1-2	TGCGCCAGCAGTCCAGGCCTTACCTATGGCTACACCTTC	CASSPGLTYGYTF